What follows is one T cell receptor beta chain and its context. This specimen belongs to a study of blood T cell repertoires in COVID-19. Study at large: There were acute and convalescent COVID-19 samples, and they came from the United States, Italy and Spain. Sample material is recorded as cDNA or gDNA derived from T cells, B-cell-depleted T cells, or PBMCs.

In the original analysis: From reference gene primer amplification, estimates of nucleated cell counts were derived. Assay used: immunoSEQ multiplex PCR; TCRdb lists only in-frame clones, some missing. V and J calls and clone size come straight from that table; D and trimming were deduced from the DNA. The profile covers some 190,000 clones, with roughly 81% appearing a single time and 11% taken by the ten largest. The CDR3 spans 17 residues. Per the germline V gene, CDR1 is SQVTM and CDR2 is ANQGSEA. The ends lost 2 bases at V and 0 bases at J; junction bases unmatched: 7. This TCR came from a woman between 40 and 55 years old with COVID-19, enrolled during active disease. This chain links TRBV29-1 with TRBJ2-1, with 10 nucleotides matching TRBD2. The sequenced sample consisted of peripheral blood. CDR3 in DNA: TGCAGCGTTGAACGGGGTAGCGGGGGGACCTCCTACAATGAGCAGTTCTTC. It codes for CSVERGSGGTSYNEQFF.